The 12 T cell receptor beta chains given below trace back to one sample, sequenced in a study of blood T cell repertoires in COVID-19. Produced via immunoSEQ multiplex PCR; TCRdb's table is partial and in-frame only. The data contain roughly 150,000 clones, more than 70% of them singletons. Sequenced material: peripheral blood. These receptors came from a man in his fifties who had recovered from COVID-19.

V gene TRBV19 combines with J gene TRBJ2-7, with 10 bases matching TRBD1. Germline lookup yields CDR1 LNHDA and CDR2 SQIVND (reference sequence). This CDR3 has 14 residues. The ends lost 5 bases at V and 2 bases at J; junction bases unmatched: 3. The DNA of the CDR3 is TGTGCCAGTAGTCCAGGACAGGGGGCCTACGAGCAGTACTTC. Translation gives CASSPGQGAYEQYF.

The chain joins TRBV19 to TRBJ1-2; possible D gene TRBD1, 5 bases. Deletions cut 4 bases from V and 5 bases from J, with 11 bases between. The V gene's germline CDR1 is LNHDA and CDR2 SQIVND (reference sequence). CDR3 length equals 13 residues. The CDR3 DNA reads as TGTGCCAGTAGTACCGACAGAGCTTATGGCTACACCTTC. Encoded protein: CASSTDRAYGYTF.

The chain couples TRBV5-8 to TRBJ1-4, with a possible D match to TRBD1 (6 bases). Trimming took 5 bases from V and 5 from J, leaving 13 bases between them. Germline CDR1 and CDR2: SGHTS and YDEGEE. The CDR3 covers 14 residues. CDR3 nucleotide sequence: TGTGCCAGCAGGCGACTTGGACAGAATGAAAAACTGTTTTTT. Protein product: CASRRLGQNEKLFF.

The sample holds one count of this clone. This chain joins TRBV7-2 and TRBJ2-1; TRBD2 aligns across 14 bases. J was trimmed by 8 bases and V by 5 bases; bases with no gene match: 8. The CDR3 has 16 residues. The V gene's germline CDR1 is SGHTA and CDR2 FQGNSA. CDR3 sequence reads: CASSQWTSGRRDEQFF. CDR3 nucleotide sequence: TGTGCCAGCAGCCAATGGACTAGCGGGAGGAGGGATGAGCAGTTCTTC. Full variable domain (rest looked up from reference TRBV7-2 and TRBJ2-1): GAGVSQSPSNKVTEKGKDVELRCDPISGHTALYWYRQSLGQGLEFLIYFQGNSAPDKSGLPSDRFSAERTGGSVSTLTIQRTQQEDSAVYLCASSQWTSGRRDEQFFGPGTRLTVL.

The gene calls are TRBV14 and TRBJ1-3, with a weak D call TRBD1 (5 bases). This CDR3 contains 17 residues. Trimming removed 0 bases at V and 4 bases at J, with 16 bases between. Germline V CDR1 and CDR2: SGHDN, FVKESK. The CDR3 DNA reads TGTGCCAGCAGCCAAGATTGGGGAGGGGTGGCCGGAAACACCATATATTTT. Its protein is CASSQDWGGVAGNTIYF.

The CDR3 spells CASSLGHPMPETQYF. CDR3 DNA sequence: TGCGCCAGCAGCTTGGGACACCCCATGCCAGAGACCCAGTACTTC. This chain uses TRBV5-1 with TRBJ2-5; D remains unclear. Germline CDR1 reads SGHRS; CDR2 reads YFSETQ. Trimming left V 0 bases short and J 4 bases short, with 13 bases between. The CDR3 is made up of 15 amino acids.

With regard to this clone: An end of the junction differs from the germline gene, which may be a read error. V is TRBV7-6 and J is TRBJ2-3; 7 nucleotides line up with TRBD1. Germline CDR1 SGHVS, CDR2 FNYEAQ. The CDR3 runs 15 residues. CDR3 nucleotides: TGTGCCAGCACCTTACTACAGGGGAACACAGATACGCAGTATTTT. Translation: CASTLLQGNTDTQYF. The full variable domain, in which reference TRBV7-6 and TRBJ2-3 provide the parts outside the CDR3, is GAGVSQSPRYKVTKRGQDVALRCDPISGHVSLYWYRQALGQGPEFLTYFNYEAQQDKSGLPNDRFSAERPEGSISTLTIQRTEQRDSAMYRCASTLLQGNTDTQYFGPGTRLTVL.

The J gene is TRBJ2-1, the V gene TRBV28, with a weak D call TRBD1 (6 bases). Germline CDR1 MDHEN, CDR2 SYDVKM. V was trimmed by 8 bases and J by 0 bases, leaving 14 bases between them. The CDR3 sequence is 15 residues long. This CDR3 reads CASLTGSSSYNEQFF. The CDR3 region has the DNA TGTGCCAGCCTAACAGGGTCTAGCTCCTACAATGAGCAGTTCTTC.

Within the sample, this clone is large (0.1 to 1%). V is TRBV3-1 (or the pseudogene TRBV3-2) and J is TRBJ2-7; 8 nucleotides line up with TRBD1. With 1 base clipped from V and 2 bases from J, the junction kept 13 bases outside the gene matches. Germline V gene lookup returns CDR1 LGHDT and CDR2 YNNKEL (reference sequence). This CDR3 comprises 18 residues. DNA of the CDR3: TGTGCCAGCAGCCAAGGACCGGGACAGGCTTCCCTTACCTACGAGCAGTACTTC. Translating gives CASSQGPGQASLTYEQYF.

The chain carries TRBV19 and TRBJ2-7; TRBD1 agrees at 11 bases. The CDR3 length is 15 residues. V lost 4 bases and J lost 5; bases outside the gene matches: 7. CDR1 and CDR2 (germline): LNHDA, SQIVND (reference sequence). Written as DNA, the CDR3 is TGTGCCAGTAGTACCCGGGGGACAGGGGGACACGAGCAGTACTTC. As protein: CASSTRGTGGHEQYF.

The chain joins TRBV18 to TRBJ2-1, with TRBD1 identical over 8 bases. The CDR3 has 15 amino acids. J gave up 7 bases and V 3 bases, and 8 bases lay outside the gene matches. Germline values: CDR1 KGHSH, CDR2 LQKENI. The DNA for the CDR3 is TGTGCCAGCTCACCCGTAATAGGACAGGGAAATGAGCAGTTCTTC. Its protein product is CASSPVIGQGNEQFF.

The sample holds a few counts of this clone. The J gene is TRBJ1-2, the V gene TRBV2, with TRBD1 identical over 7 bases. The CDR3 spans 13 residues. J lost 4 bases, V lost 6 bases, and 5 bases had no gene match. Per the germline V gene, CDR1 is SNHLY and CDR2 is FYNNEI. The CDR3 DNA reads as TGTGCCAGCAGCGGACAGGACTTCTATGGCTACACCTTC. As protein: CASSGQDFYGYTF.